This TCR beta chain was sequenced for a study of cytomegalovirus exposure and HLA in healthy donors. To note about this clone: Its specificity is not known.

This CDR3 has 13 residues. Deletions cut 1 base from V and 8 bases from J, with 9 bases between. CDR1 and CDR2 from the germline V gene are SEHNR and FQNEAQ (reference sequence). Overall study findings and caveats: HLA alleles showed associations with about 17,000 TCR beta sequences in a later analysis, at a 0.05 false discovery rate. There were a few CMV-associated chains whose specificity for CMV antigens was confirmed in vitro. The presence/absence work took it that sequencing depth was about the same across donors. Later analysis identified several of the most significant clusters that appeared linked to common viral pathogens.

Vbeta (60) and Jbeta (13) primers were used in the PCR. Assay: immunoSEQ multiplex PCR; the TCRdb copy retains only in-frame clones and omits some. The sample shows about 82,000 clones, around 70% of them seen only once. Input material: PBMCs. This TCR was sampled from a woman between 50 and 59 years old in good health and CMV-seropositive. The chain links TRBV7-9 to TRBJ2-1; D may be TRBD1 (6 bases). CDR3 loop: CASSLVGAYEQFF. In DNA form, the CDR3 reads TGTGCCAGCAGCTTAGTGGGGGCCTATGAGCAGTTCTTC.